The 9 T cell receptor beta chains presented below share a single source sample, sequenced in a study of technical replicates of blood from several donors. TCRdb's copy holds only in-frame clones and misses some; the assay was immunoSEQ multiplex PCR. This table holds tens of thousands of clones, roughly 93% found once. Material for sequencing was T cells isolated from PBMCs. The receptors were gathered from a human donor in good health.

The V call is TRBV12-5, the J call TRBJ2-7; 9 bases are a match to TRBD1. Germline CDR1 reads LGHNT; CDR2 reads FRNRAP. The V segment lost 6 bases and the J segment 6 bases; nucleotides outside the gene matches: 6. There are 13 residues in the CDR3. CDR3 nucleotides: TGTGCTAGTGGGTGGGACAGGGCTTCCGAGCAGTACTTC. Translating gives CASGWDRASEQYF.

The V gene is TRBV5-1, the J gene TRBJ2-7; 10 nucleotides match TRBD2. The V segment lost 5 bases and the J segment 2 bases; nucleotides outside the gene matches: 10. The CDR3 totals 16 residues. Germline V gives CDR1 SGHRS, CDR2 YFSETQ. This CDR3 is CASSYSAGLAAYEQYF. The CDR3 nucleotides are TGCGCCAGCAGTTACTCCGCCGGACTAGCGGCCTACGAGCAGTACTTC. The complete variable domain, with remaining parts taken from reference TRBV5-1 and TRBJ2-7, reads KAGVTQTPRYLIKTRGQQVTLSCSPISGHRSVSWYQQTPGQGLQFLFEYFSETQRNKGNFPGRFSGRQFSNSRSEMNVSTLELGDSALYLCASSYSAGLAAYEQYFGPGTRLTVT.

CDR3 sequence: CASNPFNARETQYF. The CDR3 DNA sequence: TGTGCCAGCAACCCGTTTAACGCGCGAGAGACCCAGTACTTC. The chain employs TRBV11-2 and TRBJ2-5; D gene uncertain. The CDR3 contains 14 residues. V dropped 7 bases and J dropped 4 bases, with 16 bases sitting between them. Germline CDR1 reads SGHAT; CDR2 reads FQNNGV.

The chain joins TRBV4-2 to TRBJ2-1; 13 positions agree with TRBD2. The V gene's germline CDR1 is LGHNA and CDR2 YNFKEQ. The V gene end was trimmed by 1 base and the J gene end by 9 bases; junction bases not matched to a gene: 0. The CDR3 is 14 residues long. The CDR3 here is CASSQGLAGGEQFF. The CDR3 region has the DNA TGTGCCAGCAGCCAAGGACTAGCGGGGGGTGAGCAGTTCTTC.

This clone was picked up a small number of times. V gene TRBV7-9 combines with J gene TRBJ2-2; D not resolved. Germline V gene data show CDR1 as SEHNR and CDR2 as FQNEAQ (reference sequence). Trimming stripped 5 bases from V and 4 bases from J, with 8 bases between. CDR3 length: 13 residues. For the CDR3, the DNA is TGTGCCAGCAGCCTCGAGTTCACCGGGGAGCTGTTTTTT. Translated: CASSLEFTGELFF.

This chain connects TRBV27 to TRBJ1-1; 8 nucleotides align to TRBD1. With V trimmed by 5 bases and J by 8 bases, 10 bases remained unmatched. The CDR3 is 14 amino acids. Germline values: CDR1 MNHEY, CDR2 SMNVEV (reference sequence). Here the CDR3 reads CASSRDPRGLEAFF. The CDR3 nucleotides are TGTGCCAGCAGTCGCGACCCCAGGGGGCTCGAAGCTTTCTTT.

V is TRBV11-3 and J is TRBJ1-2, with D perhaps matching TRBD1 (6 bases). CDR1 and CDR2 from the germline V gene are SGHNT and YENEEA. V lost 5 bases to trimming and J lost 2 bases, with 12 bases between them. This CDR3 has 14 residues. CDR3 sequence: CASSPRGQNYGYTF. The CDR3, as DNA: TGTGCCAGCAGCCCCCGAGGACAGAACTATGGCTACACCTTC.

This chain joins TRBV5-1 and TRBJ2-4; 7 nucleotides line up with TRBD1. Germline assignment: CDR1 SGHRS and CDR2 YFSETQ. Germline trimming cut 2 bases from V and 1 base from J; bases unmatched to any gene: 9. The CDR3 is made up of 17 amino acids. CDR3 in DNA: TGCGCCAGCAGCTTCCGCTCGACAGGGTACGCCAAAAACATTCAGTACTTC. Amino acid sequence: CASSFRSTGYAKNIQYF.

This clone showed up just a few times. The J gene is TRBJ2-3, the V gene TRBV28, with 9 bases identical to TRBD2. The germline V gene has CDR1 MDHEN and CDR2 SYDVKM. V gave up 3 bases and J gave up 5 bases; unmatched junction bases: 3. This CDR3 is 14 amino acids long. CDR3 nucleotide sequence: TGTGCCAGCAGTTTGGGACTAGCAATAGATACGCAGTATTTT. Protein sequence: CASSLGLAIDTQYF.